One and the same sample provided the 16 T cell receptor beta chains below, sequenced in a study of blood T cells in healthy people across ages (dated by TCRdb to the mid-2010s). The protocol used for the library was 5' RACE. Sequencer: Illumina HiSeq 2500. A second PCR of roughly 6 to 12 cycles was performed with a sample-barcoded 5' primer and a J-beta primer mix. TCRdb applied fastp at Q25 and MiXCR to the public reads, then kept only in-frame beta chains. All rows with the same CDR3 protein become a single entry with the most common DNA and genes. In all, the sample holds some 640,000 distinct CDR3 sequences, and 25% to 35% of those were seen once. The top ten constitute about 15% of the sample. Sequencing input: blood. The receptor set was obtained from a woman aged 80 or older in good health.

V gene TRBV12-3 or TRBV12-4 combines with J gene TRBJ2-7; D not certain. Trimming took 5 bases from V and 3 from J, leaving 14 bases between them. The CDR3 extends over 14 amino acids. The CDR3 sequence: CASSPERIGYEQYF. CDR3 sequence (DNA): TGTGCCAGCAGTCCGGAGAGAATAGGCTACGAGCAGTACTTC.

This chain joins TRBV12-3 or TRBV12-4 and TRBJ1-2; D gene unclear. Trimming stripped 3 bases from V and 4 bases from J, with 9 bases between. The CDR3 is made up of 13 amino acids. The CDR3 DNA reads TGTGCCAGCAGTTTTGGGGAGGCCTATGGCTACACCTTC. It encodes CASSFGEAYGYTF.

This clonotype was seen ten or more times. The chain links TRBV18 to TRBJ1-2; no firm D call. Germline loops: CDR1 KGHSH, CDR2 LQKENI. V dropped 2 bases and J dropped 3 bases, with 10 bases sitting between them. This CDR3 has 14 residues. This CDR3 is CASSPNSGDYGYTF. The CDR3, as DNA: TGTGCCAGCTCACCAAATAGTGGGGACTATGGCTACACCTTC.

This clonotype was observed many times. The V gene is TRBV7-2, the J gene TRBJ1-6, with no clear D. This CDR3 has 15 amino acids. The V gene's germline CDR1 is SGHTA and CDR2 FQGNSA. Trimming left V 1 base short and J 7 bases short, with 11 bases between. The CDR3 DNA sequence: TGTGCCAGCAGCTTAGGAAGACGAGGGAATTCACCCCTCCACTTT. This translates into CASSLGRRGNSPLHF.

In regard to this clonotype: This may arise from a read error, as a much more abundant clone is one base away. The chain joins TRBV2 to TRBJ2-1; D possibly corresponds to TRBD1 (6 bases). In germline, CDR1 is SNHLY, CDR2 FYNNEI. The CDR3 loop spans 11 amino acids. V was cut by 7 bases and J by 10 bases, with 11 bases left in between. CDR3 amino acids: CASMGAYEQFF. The CDR3 DNA reads TGTGCCAGCATGGGGGCCTACGAGCAGTTCTTC.

This clonotype was picked up many times. The V and J genes are TRBV20-1 and TRBJ2-3; 12 bases map to TRBD2. Trimming at V came to 1 base and at J to 0 bases, leaving 11 bases not matched to a gene. This CDR3 region has 19 residues. Germline-derived CDR1 and CDR2 are DFQATT and SNEGSKA (reference sequence). The CDR3 DNA follows: TGCAGTGCTAGAGCTCTACTAGCGGGGGGACACCCTAGCACAGATACGCAGTATTTT. It specifies CSARALLAGGHPSTDTQYF.

V gene TRBV29-1 combines with J gene TRBJ1-2; TRBD1 might be the D (6 bases). Germline CDR1 SQVTM, CDR2 ANQGSEA. The CDR3 runs to 13 residues. Trimming removed 5 bases at V and 6 bases at J, with 16 bases between. The CDR3 sequence: CSVRAGTSDGYTF. In DNA form, the CDR3 reads TGCAGCGTTCGGGCCGGGACATCTGATGGCTACACCTTC.

This clonotype was recorded at least ten times. The chain is built from TRBV27 and TRBJ2-3; tentatively, D is TRBD1 or TRBD2 (5 bases each). CDR3 length equals 15 residues. CDR1 is MNHEY, CDR2 SMNVEV, per germline (reference sequence). Trimming pared 0 bases from V and 1 base from J, leaving 8 bases between. The CDR3 spells CASSLSQGRTDTQYF. As DNA, the CDR3 is TGTGCCAGCAGTTTATCCCAGGGACGCACAGATACGCAGTATTTT.

This clonotype came up once. This chain uses TRBV28 with TRBJ2-2, with D perhaps matching TRBD1 (6 bases). There are 14 residues in the CDR3. Germline V gene lookup returns CDR1 MDHEN and CDR2 SYDVKM. V gave up 6 bases and J gave up 4 bases, with 12 bases separating them. Written as DNA, the CDR3 is TGTGCCAGCAGAGGGACACGTCCCACCGGGGAGCTGTTTTTT. Translation gives CASRGTRPTGELFF. Full variable domain (missing parts from reference TRBV28 and TRBJ2-2): DVKVTQSSRYLVKRTGEKVFLECVQDMDHENMFWYRQDPGLGLRLIYFSYDVKMKEKGDIPEGYSVSREKKERFSLILESASTNQTSMYLCASRGTRPTGELFFGEGSRLTVL.

The chain combines TRBV2 with TRBJ1-5, with D tentatively TRBD1 (5 bases). Germline CDR1 reads SNHLY; CDR2 reads FYNNEI. Deletions cut 7 bases from V and 2 bases from J, with 15 bases between. The CDR3 extends over 15 amino acids. CDR3 in amino acids: CASKTAFRGNQPQHF. CDR3 coding DNA: TGTGCCAGCAAGACAGCCTTCAGGGGCAATCAGCCCCAGCATTTT.

This clonotype was seen more than once but under ten times. The chain uses TRBV24-1 and TRBJ1-5; TRBD1 matches 7 bases. Losses at the gene ends were 6 bases for V and 2 bases for J; bases not matched to a gene: 3. CDR1 and CDR2 (germline): KGHDR, SFDVKD. The CDR3 runs 14 residues. The CDR3 DNA follows: TGTGCCACCAGTTCAGGGGGGGGCAATCAGCCCCAGCATTTT. Translating gives CATSSGGGNQPQHF.

This clonotype was counted at least ten times. The chain has TRBV4-3 and TRBJ1-4; a weak D match, TRBD1 (5 bases). This CDR3 has 15 residues. The germline CDR1 and CDR2 sequences are LGHNA and YSLEER. Trimming shortened V by 1 base and J by 5 bases, and 11 bases separated the two germline ends. The CDR3 DNA sequence: TGCGCCAGCAGCCAAGGGGGGAATCAAAATGAAAAACTGTTTTTT. It is translated as CASSQGGNQNEKLFF.

The gene calls are TRBV20-1 and TRBJ2-1; possibly TRBD1 or TRBD2 for D (5 bases each). Per the germline V gene, CDR1 is DFQATT and CDR2 is SNEGSKA (reference sequence). Trimming took off 5 bases at V and 7 bases at J, with 12 bases between the two ends. CDR3 size: 12 residues. CDR3 loop: CSAGGGPNEQFF. The CDR3 coding sequence is TGCAGTGCTGGTGGGGGTCCTAATGAGCAGTTCTTC.

This clonotype was found a few times. The chain couples TRBV12-3 or TRBV12-4 to TRBJ2-3, with D maybe TRBD2 (6 bases). The CDR3 is 15 amino acids. Between the trimmed V and J ends, which lost 5 bases and 6 bases, there was a span of 18 bases. The CDR3 DNA follows: TGTGCCAGCAGTGGAGGAAGAGTGGGGGGTGATACGCAGTATTTT. It specifies CASSGGRVGGDTQYF.

This clonotype showed up many times. This chain links TRBV28 with TRBJ2-7; 7 bases align to TRBD1. CDR1 is MDHEN and CDR2 is SYDVKM in the germline V gene. The CDR3 extends over 15 amino acids. V lost 6 bases, J lost 9 bases, and 17 bases stayed unmatched. In nucleotides, the CDR3 is TGTGCCAGCAGCCTCCGGGACAGCCCTCTCTCCGGGCAGTACTTC. Its translation is CASSLRDSPLSGQYF.

This clonotype was picked up a small number of times. This chain connects TRBV18 to TRBJ2-2, with a possible D match to TRBD1 (6 bases). The CDR3 has 17 amino acids. Germline assignment: CDR1 KGHSH and CDR2 LQKENI. The V gene lost 5 bases and the J gene lost 0 bases, with 16 bases spanning the gap. The CDR3: CASSSRTGFSNTGELFF. The DNA for the CDR3 is TGTGCCAGCTCATCCCGTACAGGGTTCTCGAACACCGGGGAGCTGTTTTTT.